The sequence of this T cell receptor (beta chain) was determined in a study of beta chain features in type 1 diabetes. Study observations and caveats: Still unanswered here is whether HLA type influences TCRB rearrangement. Type 1 diabetes patients had moderately but significantly shorter TCRB CDR3s in all four CD4+ subsets. The naive, central memory and Treg TCRB repertoires looked more alike in patients than they did in healthy donors.

There was one heparinised blood draw per donor, averaging roughly 0.12 L. This CDR3 spans 16 amino acids. From germline, CDR1 is GTSNPN and CDR2 SVGIG (reference sequence). Trimming took off 2 bases at V and 4 bases at J, with 17 bases between the two ends. Since all of the isolated RNA was reverse transcribed, expressed TCRB transcripts were what got sequenced. Data came from immunoSEQ multiplex PCR; TCRdb stores just in-frame clones and leaves some out. In the table there are a few hundred thousand clones, 20% of which are singletons. Of note for this clone: Its antigen remains unidentified.

The rearrangement uses TRBV30 and TRBJ2-2; D is perhaps TRBD1 (6 bases). The origin of this receptor is a middle-aged woman with type 1 diabetes. Material for sequencing was naive CD4+ T cells from blood. Here the CDR3 reads CAWSRLGAKLTGELFF. In nucleotides, the CDR3 is TGTGCCTGGAGTAGGCTGGGGGCTAAGCTCACCGGGGAGCTGTTTTTT.